A selection of T cell receptor beta chains follows, all from one sample in a study of T cells in Graves' hyperthyroidism and ophthalmopathy. In TCRdb, the multiplex PCR reads were re-called with MiXCR into one record per CDR3 protein. Of around 450,000 distinct CDR3 sequences listed, approximately 14% are singletons. Sequenced material: blood. The source of these receptors is a woman between 18 and 29 years old with Graves' hyperthyroidism. Both conserved end residues are part of each CDR3. Fields, in order: D gene, clone size, V gene, J gene, CDR3 DNA, CDR3 protein. The D gene is left open where the match is weak. Clone size appears in some rows only: once, few, many, or a class for an expanded clone.

d_call: NA; clone_size: NA; v_call: TRBV11-2; j_call: TRBJ1-2; cdr3_nt: TGTGCCAGCAGCACCCCGGACAGCTTCTATGGCTACACCTTC; cdr3_aa: CASSTPDSFYGYTF
d_call: TRBD1; clone_size: many; v_call: TRBV7-2; j_call: TRBJ1-2; cdr3_nt: TGTGCCAGCAGCCCGGACAGGTTCCGTGGCTACACCTTC; cdr3_aa: CASSPDRFRGYTF
d_call: NA; clone_size: few; v_call: TRBV5-1; j_call: TRBJ1-6; cdr3_nt: TGCGCCAGCAGCTACGGCAGGGGTAATAATTCACCCCTCCACTTT; cdr3_aa: CASSYGRGNNSPLHF
d_call: TRBD1; clone_size: few; v_call: TRBV18; j_call: TRBJ1-2; cdr3_nt: TGTGCCAGCTCACCAGGACAGGGTCGGCTCTATGGCTACACCTTC; cdr3_aa: CASSPGQGRLYGYTF
d_call: NA; clone_size: many; v_call: TRBV20-1; j_call: TRBJ1-1; cdr3_nt: TGCAGTGCTAGAGAGGGGTGGACTGAAGCTTTCTTT; cdr3_aa: CSAREGWTEAFF
d_call: TRBD1; clone_size: many; v_call: TRBV12-3/TRBV12-4; j_call: TRBJ2-1; cdr3_nt: TGTGCCAGCTGTGCAGCGAGGGGGCTCAGAGCCAATGAGCAGTTCTTC; cdr3_aa: CASCAARGLRANEQFF
d_call: NA; clone_size: NA; v_call: TRBV24-1; j_call: TRBJ2-1; cdr3_nt: TGTGCCACCAGTGATTCTCAAAGACATACCTACAATGAGCAGTTCTTC; cdr3_aa: CATSDSQRHTYNEQFF
d_call: NA; clone_size: many; v_call: TRBV5-6; j_call: TRBJ1-2; cdr3_nt: TGTGCCAGCAGCTTTCAGGCCCTGGAACCGATCGTAGGCTATGGCTACACCTTC; cdr3_aa: CASSFQALEPIVGYGYTF
d_call: TRBD1; clone_size: many; v_call: TRBV5-1; j_call: TRBJ1-2; cdr3_nt: TGCGCCAGCAGCTTGGACAGGGGGAGCTATGGCTACACCTTC; cdr3_aa: CASSLDRGSYGYTF
d_call: NA; clone_size: many; v_call: TRBV3-1; j_call: TRBJ2-2; cdr3_nt: TGTGCCAGCAGGCAAAACATAGGGGAGCTGTTTTTT; cdr3_aa: CASRQNIGELFF
d_call: NA; clone_size: NA; v_call: TRBV7-9; j_call: TRBJ1-2; cdr3_nt: TGTGCCAGCGGGGGGAGCACCTTC; cdr3_aa: CASGGSTF
d_call: TRBD2; clone_size: many; v_call: TRBV2; j_call: TRBJ2-3; cdr3_nt: TGTGCCAGCAGTGAGACGACTAGCGGCACAGATACGCAGTATTTT; cdr3_aa: CASSETTSGTDTQYF
d_call: NA; clone_size: many; v_call: TRBV2; j_call: TRBJ1-1; cdr3_nt: TGTGCCAACCCGATGGAAGCTTTCTTT; cdr3_aa: CANPMEAFF
d_call: NA; clone_size: many; v_call: TRBV5-1; j_call: TRBJ1-1; cdr3_nt: TGCGCCAGCAGCTTGGGTAATTCGGGGGAAGCTTTCTTT; cdr3_aa: CASSLGNSGEAFF
d_call: NA; clone_size: NA; v_call: TRBV30; j_call: TRBJ1-6; cdr3_nt: TGTGCCTGGAGCGCAACTTCCGGGTCACCCCTCCACTTT; cdr3_aa: CAWSATSGSPLHF
d_call: NA; clone_size: many; v_call: TRBV30; j_call: TRBJ2-5; cdr3_nt: TGTGCCTGGACACAGGGTAGAGAGACCCAGTACTTC; cdr3_aa: CAWTQGRETQYF
d_call: NA; clone_size: few; v_call: TRBV5-1; j_call: TRBJ1-2; cdr3_nt: TGCGCCAGCAGCTCCGGAGGGGGTAGACTGTTCGGCTACACCTTC; cdr3_aa: CASSSGGGRLFGYTF
d_call: NA; clone_size: many; v_call: TRBV20-1; j_call: TRBJ2-5; cdr3_nt: TGCAGTGCTCGACCTCAGGGGAAAGAGACCCAGTACTTC; cdr3_aa: CSARPQGKETQYF
d_call: NA; clone_size: NA; v_call: TRBV11-2; j_call: TRBJ2-2; cdr3_nt: TGTGCCAGCAGCGTTCGGAACACCGGGGAGCTGTTTTTT; cdr3_aa: CASSVRNTGELFF
d_call: TRBD1; clone_size: many; v_call: TRBV2; j_call: TRBJ2-7; cdr3_nt: TGTGCCAGCAGTGAAATCTGGACAGGGTCTTACGAGCAGTACTTC; cdr3_aa: CASSEIWTGSYEQYF
d_call: NA; clone_size: NA; v_call: TRBV2; j_call: TRBJ1-2; cdr3_nt: TGTGCCAGCAGTGACAGCGGCAGCTATGGCTACACCTTC; cdr3_aa: CASSDSGSYGYTF
d_call: TRBD1; clone_size: NA; v_call: TRBV9; j_call: TRBJ1-2; cdr3_nt: TGTGCCAGCAGCGCAGGGGGCAGCGCCTATGGCTACACCTTC; cdr3_aa: CASSAGGSAYGYTF
d_call: NA; clone_size: few; v_call: TRBV6-9; j_call: TRBJ2-7; cdr3_nt: TGTGCCAGCAGTTACGCAGGGGATAGTGACGAGCAGTACTTC; cdr3_aa: CASSYAGDSDEQYF
d_call: NA; clone_size: many; v_call: TRBV12-3/TRBV12-4; j_call: TRBJ2-2; cdr3_nt: TGTGCCAGCAGTTATCTCGGGGAGCTGTTTTTT; cdr3_aa: CASSYLGELFF
d_call: NA; clone_size: many; v_call: TRBV5-4; j_call: TRBJ1-2; cdr3_nt: TGTGCCAGCAGCTTGTACCGGGAATCAGGCTACACCTTC; cdr3_aa: CASSLYRESGYTF
d_call: TRBD1; clone_size: once; v_call: TRBV5-1; j_call: TRBJ1-2; cdr3_nt: TGCGCCAGCAGCTTGGGGGACAGGACCGCCCCGAACTATGGCTACACCTTC; cdr3_aa: CASSLGDRTAPNYGYTF
d_call: TRBD1; clone_size: many; v_call: TRBV11-1; j_call: TRBJ2-3; cdr3_nt: TGTGCCAGCAGCTTAAATAGGGGGCGGACAGATACGCAGTATTTT; cdr3_aa: CASSLNRGRTDTQYF
d_call: NA; clone_size: many; v_call: TRBV20-1; j_call: TRBJ1-3; cdr3_nt: TGCAGTGCTTCCGGGGCAGCTGGAAACACCATATATTTT; cdr3_aa: CSASGAAGNTIYF
d_call: TRBD2; clone_size: many; v_call: TRBV12-3/TRBV12-4; j_call: TRBJ2-3; cdr3_nt: TGTGCCAGCAGTTCGGGGGGGACTAGCAGAGCAGATACGCAGTATTTT; cdr3_aa: CASSSGGTSRADTQYF
d_call: TRBD2; clone_size: few; v_call: TRBV9; j_call: TRBJ2-3; cdr3_nt: TGTGCCAGCAGCGCTAGCGGGGGGGGGGATACGCAGTATTTT; cdr3_aa: CASSASGGGDTQYF
d_call: TRBD2; clone_size: NA; v_call: TRBV11-2; j_call: TRBJ2-1; cdr3_nt: TGTGCCAGCACCCACGGGGGGACTAGCGGCTACAATGAGCAGTTCTTC; cdr3_aa: CASTHGGTSGYNEQFF
d_call: TRBD1; clone_size: many; v_call: TRBV11-3; j_call: TRBJ1-1; cdr3_nt: TGTGCCAGCAGCCCCGGACAGGGGGGCACTGAAGCTTTCTTT; cdr3_aa: CASSPGQGGTEAFF
d_call: NA; clone_size: many; v_call: TRBV6-2/TRBV6-3; j_call: TRBJ1-5; cdr3_nt: TGTGCCAGCAGTAAGGGACGACTTAGCAATCAGCCCCAGCATTTT; cdr3_aa: CASSKGRLSNQPQHF
d_call: NA; clone_size: many; v_call: TRBV7-2; j_call: TRBJ2-5; cdr3_nt: TGTGCCAGCAGCTTAAAGCCGGGGCTAGAGACCCAGTACTTC; cdr3_aa: CASSLKPGLETQYF
d_call: NA; clone_size: many; v_call: TRBV12-3/TRBV12-4; j_call: TRBJ1-1; cdr3_nt: TGTGCCAGCAGTTTATTGGCCACTGCTAACACTGAAGCTTTCTTT; cdr3_aa: CASSLLATANTEAFF
d_call: NA; clone_size: many; v_call: TRBV12-3/TRBV12-4; j_call: TRBJ2-7; cdr3_nt: TGTGCCAGCAGTTTGTACGGCTACGAGCAGTACTTC; cdr3_aa: CASSLYGYEQYF
d_call: TRBD2; clone_size: many; v_call: TRBV20-1; j_call: TRBJ2-1; cdr3_nt: TGCAGTGCTCACCCAGGCGGGAGTTCCTACAATGAGCAGTTCTTC; cdr3_aa: CSAHPGGSSYNEQFF
d_call: TRBD1; clone_size: NA; v_call: TRBV6-1; j_call: TRBJ2-3; cdr3_nt: TGTGCCAGCAGACAGGGGGGCTGGACCACAGATACGCAGTATTTT; cdr3_aa: CASRQGGWTTDTQYF
d_call: TRBD2; clone_size: many; v_call: TRBV20-1; j_call: TRBJ2-3; cdr3_nt: TGCAGTGCTAGTCCGGCCGGGCGGGGGGGCCTGGAACCGCAGTATTTT; cdr3_aa: CSASPAGRGGLEPQYF
d_call: TRBD2; clone_size: many; v_call: TRBV28; j_call: TRBJ2-1; cdr3_nt: TGTGCCAGCAGTTTAAGGCTAGCGGGTACCTACAATGAGCAGTTCTTC; cdr3_aa: CASSLRLAGTYNEQFF
d_call: TRBD1; clone_size: many; v_call: TRBV10-3; j_call: TRBJ1-2; cdr3_nt: TGTGCCATCAGTGAGTCGGGACAGGGAAGTTCTGGCTACACCTTC; cdr3_aa: CAISESGQGSSGYTF